The entry below gives a single T cell receptor beta chain sequence along with its context. This sample stems from a study of blood T cell repertoires in COVID-19. Study-level information: T cells, B-cell-depleted T cells, or PBMCs provided the cDNA or gDNA that served as material.

The table came from immunoSEQ multiplex PCR; TCRdb's copy has only in-frame clones and leaves some out. The profile covers 250,000 or so clones, with around four fifths appearing a single time and 6% to 7% taken by the ten largest. V gave up 3 bases and J gave up 0 bases, with 7 bases separating them. CDR3 length: 13 residues. From germline, CDR1 is SGHDT and CDR2 YYEEEE. V usage is TRBV5-6 and J usage is TRBJ2-7, with TRBD1 as a possible D gene (5 bases). The TCR originated in a woman aged 60-75 years with active or convalescent COVID-19. The sample taken for sequencing was peripheral blood. The CDR3 here is CASSYDSSYEQYV. Written as DNA, the CDR3 is TGTGCCAGCAGCTACGACAGCTCCTACGAGCAGTACGTC.